This T cell receptor beta chain was identified in a study of shared clonotypes between healthy human individuals (TCRdb year 2020). Turning to the overall study: Three men and a couple of women, aged 18 to 49 years, made up the cohort. Each donor's leukapheresis produced roughly between about 0.85 and 10 billion PBMCs. The study deeply sequenced blood TCR repertoires of five healthy adults to estimate repertoire size and the extent of clonotype sharing between individuals. Different laboratories and diverse techniques were used to prepare libraries and sequence TCR repertoires, to increase sequencing depth and limit assay-specific biases. For each donor, CD4 naive and CD4 memory were each run on three plates, CD8 naive on two plates, and CD8 memory on one plate.

TCR CDR3 regions were amplified from genomic DNA by multiplex PCR using the deep immunoSEQ assay. Genomic DNA extracted from each cell subset was distributed evenly over all wells of several immunoSEQ 96-well plates, and each plate served as one replicate. For sorted subsets, each replicate PCR was loaded with 200 ng genomic DNA, equivalent to 32,000 or so T cell genomes. Purified libraries were quantified with a Qubit 3.0 fluorometer, sized on a Bioanalyzer 2100, and re-quantified with the KAPA Library Quantification kit. Each immunoSEQ 96-well plate was sequenced on its own single-read 150-cycle Illumina NextSeq 550 flow cell. The source study handled its data this way. Because only junctional sequences without quality scores were contained in the immunoSEQ output, filtering matching that applied to full-length reads could not be performed. To assign V/J genes and CDR3, sequences were annotated using PyIR, a Python wrapper for IgBLAST v1.9, with IMGT germline references. Reads with weak V/J assignments (E-value above 1e-6), missing CDR3, stop codons, out-of-frame junctions, or ambiguous translated residues were removed. A V3J clonotype was defined by an identical inferred V gene, J gene, and CDR3 amino acid sequence. Percentage overlap between repertoires was calculated by dividing the number of shared unique clonotypes by the size of the smaller repertoire. Three approaches were used to assess repertoire richness: RTK rarefaction, the Chao1 estimator, and Recon v2.1 estimates of unobserved clonotypes. Generation probabilities for all TCRbeta clonotypes obtained by the gDNA method from a handful of donors were computed using OLGA. The immuneACCESS repertoire file appears here via TCRdb, limited to in-frame rearrangements. These files lack a portion of the clones; in checked studies, under half of the deficit traces to unresolved V genes, and the cause of the others is not known. Clonal size and the V and J genes are those of that table, whereas D and trimming came from the DNA. This sample comprises approximately 980,000 clones, over 75% of them detected only once. The ten largest clones capture about 1.5% of the sample.

The donors were healthy, HIV-negative adults with no recently reported acute infections or vaccinations. Only Caucasian adults living in Nashville, Tennessee, USA were represented among the donors. CD4+ T cells were enriched by magnetic negative selection; naive cells were then positively selected on CD45RA, and the negative fraction formed the memory subset. Blood was obtained by leukapheresis, after which PBMCs were separated by Ficoll-Histopaque density gradient centrifugation and cryopreserved in liquid nitrogen vapor phase. Analytical flow cytometry was used to check the purity and quantity of every magnetically sorted T cell population. Genomic DNA was isolated from every sorted fraction and measured by UV absorbance on a Nanodrop 2000c. Points the paper makes about the study in general: Even with the large sequencing depth, rarefaction of the sorted-subset datasets indicated that sequencing was incomplete. Naive subsets generally had larger estimated clonotype richness than memory subsets. Pairwise subsampling indicated that sequencing depth was expected to affect the degree of clonotype sharing among donors. Because the study included only a small number of donors, the genetic and exposure-history diversity represented was limited. Sampling was restricted to blood, and TCR repertoires in tissues likely differ from the TCR repertoires found in blood. Across a few donors, approximately 5% of naive CD4, approximately 3.6% of naive CD8, approximately 2.5% of memory CD4, and roughly 0.4% of memory CD8 clonotypes were shared. Higher generation probabilities were observed for clonotypes shared by all four sorted-subset donors than for non-shared clonotypes.

As concerns this clone: Its recognized antigen is unknown. No much larger clonotype is one base removed from it; base qualities were not supplied.

The sequenced material came from memory CD4+ T cells sorted from blood. Per the publication, the cell subset or site label means: CD45RA-negative fraction. This TCR derives from a man between 18 and 35 years old in good health.

The DNA sequence is TGTGCCAGCAGTTTAGAGACAGGGAGGGCCACTGAAGCTTTCTTT. It specifies CASSLETGRATEAFF. The rearrangement combines TRBV2 with TRBJ1-1, with 7 central nucleotides matching TRBD1. Trimming leaves V shorter by 5 bases and J shorter by 4 bases, with the junction holding 10 bases beyond the gene matches. Including the terminal cysteine and phenylalanine, the CDR3 comprises 15 residues. Just the 45-base CDR3 DNA is kept, in frame starting at base 1. Sequences SNHLY (CDR1) and FYNNEI (CDR2) are obtained from the germline V gene. With the portions outside the CDR3 filled from the reference TRBV2 and TRBJ1-1 genes, the complete variable region becomes EPEVTQTPSHQVTQMGQEVILRCVPISNHLYFYWYRQILGQKVEFLVSFYNNEISEKSEIFDDQFSVERPDGSNFTLKIRSTKLEDSAMYFCASSLETGRATEAFFGQGTRLTVV.